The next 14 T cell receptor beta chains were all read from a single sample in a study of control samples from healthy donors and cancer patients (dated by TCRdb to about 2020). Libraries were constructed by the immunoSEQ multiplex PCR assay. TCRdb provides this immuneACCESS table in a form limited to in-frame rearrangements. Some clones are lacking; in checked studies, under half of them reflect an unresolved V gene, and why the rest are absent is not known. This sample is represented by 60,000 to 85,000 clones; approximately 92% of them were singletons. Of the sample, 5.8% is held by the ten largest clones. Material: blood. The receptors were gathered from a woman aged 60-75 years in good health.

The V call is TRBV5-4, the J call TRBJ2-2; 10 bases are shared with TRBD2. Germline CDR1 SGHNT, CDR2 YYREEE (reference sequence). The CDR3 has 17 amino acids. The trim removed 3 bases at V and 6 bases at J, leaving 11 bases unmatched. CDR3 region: CASSSEVAGGLAGELFF. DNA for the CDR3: TGTGCCAGCAGCTCCGAGGTAGCGGGAGGTTTGGCCGGGGAGCTGTTTTTT.

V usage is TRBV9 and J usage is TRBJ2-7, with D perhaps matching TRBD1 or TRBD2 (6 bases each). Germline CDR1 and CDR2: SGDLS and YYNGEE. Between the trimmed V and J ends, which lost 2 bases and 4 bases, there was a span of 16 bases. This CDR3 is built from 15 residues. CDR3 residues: CASSVSFGGGYEQYF. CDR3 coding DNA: TGTGCCAGCAGCGTTAGTTTCGGGGGCGGGTACGAGCAGTACTTC. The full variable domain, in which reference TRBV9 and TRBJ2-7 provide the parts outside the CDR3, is DSGVTQTPKHLITATGQRVTLRCSPRSGDLSVYWYQQSLDQGLQFLIQYYNGEERAKGNILERFSAQQFPDLHSELNLSSLELGDSALYFCASSVSFGGGYEQYFGPGTRLTVT.

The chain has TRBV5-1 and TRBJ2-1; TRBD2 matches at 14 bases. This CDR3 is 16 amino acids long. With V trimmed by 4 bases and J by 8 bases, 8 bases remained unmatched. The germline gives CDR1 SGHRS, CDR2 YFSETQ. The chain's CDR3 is CASSPTGLAGADEQFF. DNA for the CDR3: TGCGCCAGCAGCCCCACGGGACTAGCGGGAGCGGATGAGCAGTTCTTC.

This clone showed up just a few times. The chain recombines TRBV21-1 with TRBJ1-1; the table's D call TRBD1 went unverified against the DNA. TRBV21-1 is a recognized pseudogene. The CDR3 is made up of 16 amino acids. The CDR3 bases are TGTGCCAGCAGCAAAGGGGTCACGACAGGTAACACTGAAGCTTTCTTT. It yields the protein CASSKGVTTGNTEAFF.

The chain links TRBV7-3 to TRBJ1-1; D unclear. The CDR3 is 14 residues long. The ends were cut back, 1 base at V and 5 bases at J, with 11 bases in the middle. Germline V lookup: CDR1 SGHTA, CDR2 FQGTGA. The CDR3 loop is CASSLIGRETEAFF. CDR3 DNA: TGTGCCAGCAGCTTAATCGGCCGAGAGACTGAAGCTTTCTTT.

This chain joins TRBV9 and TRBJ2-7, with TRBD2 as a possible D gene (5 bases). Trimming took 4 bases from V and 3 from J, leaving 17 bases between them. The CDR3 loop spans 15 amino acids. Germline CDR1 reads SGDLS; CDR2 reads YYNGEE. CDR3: CASSPKPGKVYEQYF. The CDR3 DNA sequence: TGTGCCAGCAGCCCTAAGCCCGGGAAAGTCTACGAGCAGTACTTC.

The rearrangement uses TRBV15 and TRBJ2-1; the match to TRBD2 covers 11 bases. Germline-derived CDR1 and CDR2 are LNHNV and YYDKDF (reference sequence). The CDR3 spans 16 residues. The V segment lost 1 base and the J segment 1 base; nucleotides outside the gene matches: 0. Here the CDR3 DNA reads TGTGCCACCAGCAGAGGACTAGCGGGATCCTACAATGAGCAGTTCTTC. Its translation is CATSRGLAGSYNEQFF.

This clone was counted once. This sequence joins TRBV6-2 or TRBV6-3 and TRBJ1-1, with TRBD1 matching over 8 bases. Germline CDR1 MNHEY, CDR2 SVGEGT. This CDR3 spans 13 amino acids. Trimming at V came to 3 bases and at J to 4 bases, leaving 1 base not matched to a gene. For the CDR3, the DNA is TGTGCCAGCAGTTATGGACAGGGCACTGAAGCTTTCTTT. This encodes CASSYGQGTEAFF.

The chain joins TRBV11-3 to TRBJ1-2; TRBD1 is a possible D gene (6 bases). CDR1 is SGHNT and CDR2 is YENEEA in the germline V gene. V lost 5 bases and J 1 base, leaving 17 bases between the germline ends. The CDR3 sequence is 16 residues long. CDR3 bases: TGTGCCAGCAGCCCCCTGGGGGGCCGCCTTAACTATGGCTACACCTTC. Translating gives CASSPLGGRLNYGYTF.

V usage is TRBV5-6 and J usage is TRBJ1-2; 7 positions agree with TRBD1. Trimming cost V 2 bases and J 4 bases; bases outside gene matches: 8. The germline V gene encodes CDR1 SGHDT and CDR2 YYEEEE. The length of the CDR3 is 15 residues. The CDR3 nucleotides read TGTGCCAGCAGCTTACTTGGACAGGAGACCTATGGCTACACCTTC. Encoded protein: CASSLLGQETYGYTF.

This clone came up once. CDR3 in DNA: TGCAGCGTTGCCTTGGGCTCCGGGGAGCTGTTTTTT. Translating gives CSVALGSGELFF. The chain links TRBV29-1 to TRBJ2-2; no firm D call. Trimming stripped 4 bases from V and 6 bases from J, with 9 bases between. This CDR3 is built from 12 residues. CDR1 is SQVTM, CDR2 ANQGSEA, per germline.

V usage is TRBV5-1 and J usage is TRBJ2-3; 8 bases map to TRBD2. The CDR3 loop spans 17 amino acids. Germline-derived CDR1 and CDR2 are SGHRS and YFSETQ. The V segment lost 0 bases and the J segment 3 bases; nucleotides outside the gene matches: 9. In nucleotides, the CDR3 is TGCGCCAGCAGCTTGGATCACATTAGACTAGCGACAGATACGCAGTATTTT. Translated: CASSLDHIRLATDTQYF. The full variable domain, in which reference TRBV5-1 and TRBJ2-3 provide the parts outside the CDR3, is KAGVTQTPRYLIKTRGQQVTLSCSPISGHRSVSWYQQTPGQGLQFLFEYFSETQRNKGNFPGRFSGRQFSNSRSEMNVSTLELGDSALYLCASSLDHIRLATDTQYFGPGTRLTVL.

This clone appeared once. The DNA for the CDR3 is TGTGCCATCAGTGCAGGACTAGCGGGAAATGAGCAGTTCTTC. This translates into CAISAGLAGNEQFF. This sequence joins TRBV10-3 and TRBJ2-1; TRBD2 matches at 12 bases. V gave up 4 bases and J gave up 7 bases; unmatched junction bases: 2. This CDR3 has 14 amino acids. Germline V gene sequence: CDR1 ENHRY, CDR2 SYGVKD.

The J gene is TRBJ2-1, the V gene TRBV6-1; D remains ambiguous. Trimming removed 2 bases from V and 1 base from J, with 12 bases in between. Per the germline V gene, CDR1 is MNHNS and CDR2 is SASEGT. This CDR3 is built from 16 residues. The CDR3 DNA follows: TGTGCCAGCAGTGAACCACGGCTTGGGTCCTACAATGAGCAGTTCTTC. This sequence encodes CASSEPRLGSYNEQFF.